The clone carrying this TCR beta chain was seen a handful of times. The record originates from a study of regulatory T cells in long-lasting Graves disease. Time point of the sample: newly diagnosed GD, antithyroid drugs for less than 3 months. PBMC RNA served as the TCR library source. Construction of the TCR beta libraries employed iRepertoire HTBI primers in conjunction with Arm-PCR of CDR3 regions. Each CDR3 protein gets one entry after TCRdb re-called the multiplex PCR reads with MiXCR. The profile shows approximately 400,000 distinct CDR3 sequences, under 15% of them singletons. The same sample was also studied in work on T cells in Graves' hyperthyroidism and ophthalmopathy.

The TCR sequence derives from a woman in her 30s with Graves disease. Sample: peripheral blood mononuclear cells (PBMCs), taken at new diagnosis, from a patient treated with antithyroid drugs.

The CDR3 loop is CASSDSLAGGGETQYF. The DNA of the CDR3 is TGTGCCAGCAGCGACAGCTTAGCGGGAGGAGGGGAGACCCAGTACTTC. V and J are TRBV4-2 and TRBJ2-5; 10 positions agree with TRBD2. J was trimmed by 5 bases and V by 5 bases; bases with no gene match: 11. Germline CDR1 LGHNA, CDR2 YNFKEQ. The CDR3 length is 16 residues.